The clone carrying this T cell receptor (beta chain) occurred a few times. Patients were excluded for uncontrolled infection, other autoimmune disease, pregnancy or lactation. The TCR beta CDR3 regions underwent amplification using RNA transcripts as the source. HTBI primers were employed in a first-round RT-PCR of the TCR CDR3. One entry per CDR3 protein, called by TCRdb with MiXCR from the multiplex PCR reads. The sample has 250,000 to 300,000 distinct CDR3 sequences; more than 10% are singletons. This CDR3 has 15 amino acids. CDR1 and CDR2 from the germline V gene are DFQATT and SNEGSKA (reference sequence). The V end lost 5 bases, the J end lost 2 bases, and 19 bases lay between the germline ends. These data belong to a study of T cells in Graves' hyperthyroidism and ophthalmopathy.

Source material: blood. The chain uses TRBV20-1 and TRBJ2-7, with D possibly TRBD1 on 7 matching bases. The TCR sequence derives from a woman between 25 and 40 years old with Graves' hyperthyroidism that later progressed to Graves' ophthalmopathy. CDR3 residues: CSAAGGLRGPYEQYF. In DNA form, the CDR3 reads TGCAGTGCTGCTGGGGGACTGAGGGGGCCCTACGAGCAGTACTTC.